This entry lists 24 T cell receptor beta chains sequenced from one sample in a study of T cell clonotyping in hematopoietic cell transplantation. Libraries were prepared by immunoSEQ multiplex PCR; TCRdb keeps only in-frame clonotypes and omits some of them. The sample lists about 45,000 clones, roughly 92% occurring once. The sample consisted of peripheral blood mononuclear cells. The receptors derive from a woman in her forties or fifties in good health. Some clones in this sample may be carry-over from other donors' samples.

V usage is TRBV7-6 and J usage is TRBJ2-1; 16 nucleotides align to TRBD2. V lost 3 bases to trimming and J lost 7 bases; unmatched junction nucleotides: 3. The length of the CDR3 is 16 residues. Germline CDR1 is SGHVS and CDR2 is FNYEAQ. The CDR3 loop reads CASSFGTSGGGNEQFF. CDR3 DNA: TGTGCCAGCAGCTTCGGGACTAGCGGGGGGGGGAATGAGCAGTTCTTC.

This chain joins TRBV4-3 and TRBJ1-4; D not certain. This CDR3 has 16 amino acids. Germline V CDR1 and CDR2: LGHNA, YSLEER. V gave up 3 bases and J gave up 5 bases, with 16 bases separating them. The CDR3 loop reads CASSHRSEGSNEKLFF. The CDR3 DNA reads TGCGCCAGCAGCCACCGCTCCGAAGGATCAAATGAAAAACTGTTTTTT.

The chain recombines TRBV9 with TRBJ2-3; no reliable D call. V was shortened by 0 bases and J by 2 bases, with 16 bases between the two germline ends. From germline, CDR1 is SGDLS and CDR2 YYNGEE. This CDR3 spans 17 amino acids. CDR3 coding DNA: TGTGCCAGCAGCGTAGGGCCATACAAAGAGGACACAGATACGCAGTATTTT. Encoded protein: CASSVGPYKEDTDTQYF.

J is TRBJ2-6 and V is TRBV2, with D possibly being TRBD2 (6 bases). V was pared by 8 bases and J by 0 bases, with 11 bases between. The CDR3 length is 15 residues. Per the germline V gene, CDR1 is SNHLY and CDR2 is FYNNEI. The CDR3 loop reads CASGSGDSGANVLTF. For the CDR3, the DNA is TGTGCCAGCGGTTCGGGGGACTCTGGGGCCAACGTCCTGACTTTC. The entire variable domain, with the rest obtained from reference TRBV2 and TRBJ2-6, is as follows: EPEVTQTPSHQVTQMGQEVILRCVPISNHLYFYWYRQILGQKVEFLVSFYNNEISEKSEIFDDQFSVERPDGSNFTLKIRSTKLEDSAMYFCASGSGDSGANVLTFGAGSRLTVL.

The CDR3 bases are TGTGCCAGCAGGCCGGGCGGGGGGCGAAATGAGCAGTTCTTC. It codes for CASRPGGGRNEQFF. The rearrangement links TRBV6-5 to TRBJ2-1; 8 bases line up with TRBD2. The length of the CDR3 is 14 residues. Trimming cost V 6 bases and J 7 bases; bases outside gene matches: 8. Germline-derived CDR1 and CDR2 are MNHEY and SVGAGI.

The chain links TRBV9 to TRBJ2-3; tentatively, D is TRBD2 (5 bases). Germline assignment: CDR1 SGDLS and CDR2 YYNGEE. The CDR3 has 13 amino acids. Trimming took off 3 bases at V and 4 bases at J, with 9 bases between the two ends. Here the CDR3 DNA reads TGTGCCAGCAGCGGTGTCGGGGCAGATACGCAGTATTTT. This translates into CASSGVGADTQYF.

Regarding this clone: One end of the junction fails to match germline, which may point to a read error. This rearrangement joins TRBV20-1 to TRBJ1-1; D remains unclear. Germline-derived CDR1 and CDR2 are DFQATT and SNEGSKA (reference sequence). The CDR3 is 11 residues long. This CDR3 reads CSASQSPEVFF. The CDR3 DNA reads as TGCAGTGCTAGCCAAAGCCCTGAAGTTTTCTTT.

The genes are TRBV6-5 and TRBJ2-7; D may be TRBD1 or TRBD2 (5 bases each). V dropped 6 bases and J dropped 0 bases, with 15 bases sitting between them. In germline, CDR1 is MNHEY, CDR2 SVGAGI. The length of the CDR3 is 15 residues. DNA for the CDR3: TGTGCCAGCAGGATGGGACCACAGAGCTCCTACGAGCAGTACTTC. Its protein is CASRMGPQSSYEQYF.

This sequence joins TRBV19 and TRBJ2-1; D gene unclear. Germline assignment: CDR1 LNHDA and CDR2 SQIVND (reference sequence). V was shortened by 8 bases and J by 0 bases, with 20 bases between the two germline ends. The CDR3 consists of 17 residues. CDR3 residues: CASVYNHEATSYNEQFF. In DNA form, the CDR3 reads TGTGCCAGTGTGTACAATCATGAGGCGACCTCCTACAATGAGCAGTTCTTC.

On this clone: Since no conserved phenylalanine or tryptophan closes the CDR3, a read error is the likely cause. It is unclear where the CDR3 begins or ends on the DNA, so no DNA is shown, and the CDR3 is as TCRdb lists it. The rearrangement links TRBV5-6 to TRBJ1-1. Germline V gene data show CDR1 as SGHDT and CDR2 as YYEEEE. A total of 12 residues make up the CDR3, ends included. This CDR3 is CASSLGLDLPQH.

This sequence joins TRBV19 and TRBJ2-7, with 8 bases aligning to TRBD1. Germline V CDR1 and CDR2: LNHDA, SQIVND (reference sequence). The ends lost 6 bases at V and 2 bases at J; junction bases unmatched: 3. The CDR3 covers 13 residues. CDR3 nucleotide sequence: TGTGCCAGTAGAGGACAGGGAACCTACGAGCAGTACTTC. Protein product: CASRGQGTYEQYF.

This clone has only one observation. The J gene is TRBJ1-3, the V gene TRBV4-3; the D gene is possibly TRBD1 (6 bases). Trimming stripped 4 bases from V and 1 base from J, with 11 bases between. The CDR3 totals 15 residues. Germline lookup yields CDR1 LGHNA and CDR2 YSLEER. This CDR3 reads CASSRAQGSGNTIYF. The CDR3 nucleotides are TGCGCCAGCAGCCGGGCACAGGGATCTGGAAACACCATATATTTT.

The chain has TRBV13 and TRBJ2-3; 7 positions match TRBD2. CDR1 is PRHDT and CDR2 is FYEKMQ in the germline V gene (reference sequence). The CDR3 is 14 residues long. The trim removed 3 bases at V and 5 bases at J, leaving 5 bases unmatched. CDR3 bases: TGTGCCAGCAGCTTGACTAGCCCCGGAGATACGCAGTATTTT. It is translated as CASSLTSPGDTQYF.

This clone has a single count. The rearrangement links TRBV5-6 to TRBJ2-7; D is perhaps TRBD1 (6 bases). Trimming took 2 bases from V and 4 from J, leaving 13 bases between them. This CDR3 is built from 14 residues. Looked up from germline, CDR1 is SGHDT and CDR2 is YYEEEE. The CDR3 bases are TGTGCCAGCAGCTTAGACAGGAGATTATACGAGCAGTACTTC. Protein sequence: CASSLDRRLYEQYF.

V is TRBV30 and J is TRBJ2-7; weak D call: TRBD1 (6 bases). The CDR3 totals 14 residues. V gave up 0 bases and J gave up 4 bases, with 13 bases separating them. In germline, CDR1 is GTSNPN, CDR2 SVGIG (reference sequence). CDR3 sequence (DNA): TGTGCCTGGAGTGTTGGGGGACAAATGTACGAGCAGTACTTC. It codes for CAWSVGGQMYEQYF.

The chain carries TRBV13 and TRBJ2-7, with a possible D match to TRBD2 (6 bases). CDR1 and CDR2 from the germline V gene are PRHDT and FYEKMQ (reference sequence). The CDR3 covers 14 residues. V shed 4 bases and J shed 2 bases, with 12 bases lying between them. CDR3 loop: CASSSTTRPYEQYF. CDR3 coding DNA: TGTGCCAGCAGCTCTACGACTAGGCCCTACGAGCAGTACTTC.

This chain uses TRBV11-3 with TRBJ2-7; maybe TRBD2 (6 bases). With 3 bases removed from V and 3 bases from J, the gap between germline ends came to 15 bases. CDR3 length: 15 amino acids. Germline loops: CDR1 SGHNT, CDR2 YENEEA. CDR3 nucleotides: TGTGCCAGCAGCTTTTTAGGGGAGGTAAACTACGAGCAGTACTTC. Its protein is CASSFLGEVNYEQYF. Supplemented by reference TRBV11-3 and TRBJ2-7, the full variable domain reads EAGVVQSPRYKIIEKKQPVAFWCNPISGHNTLYWYLQNLGQGPELLIRYENEEAVDDSQLPKDRFSAERLKGVDSTLKIQPAELGDSAVYLCASSFLGEVNYEQYFGPGTRLTVT.

The chain couples TRBV19 to TRBJ2-2; a weak D match, TRBD1 (8 bases). The V and J ends lost 10 bases and 2 bases respectively, with 20 bases between them. Germline values: CDR1 LNHDA, CDR2 SQIVND (reference sequence). This CDR3 spans 16 amino acids. The DNA for the CDR3 is TGTGCCACCTCAAAGCGGGGACAGGCTAACACCGGGGAGCTGTTTTTT. It translates to CATSKRGQANTGELFF. Filled out from reference TRBV19 and TRBJ2-2, the complete variable domain reads DGGITQSPKYLFRKEGQNVTLSCEQNLNHDAMYWYRQDPGQGLRLIYYSQIVNDFQKGDIAEGYSVSREKKESFPLTVTSAQKNPTAFYLCATSKRGQANTGELFFGEGSRLTVL.

This clone was recorded once. This sequence joins TRBV19 and TRBJ2-5, with D possibly TRBD1 on 6 matching bases. Germline V CDR1 and CDR2: LNHDA, SQIVND (reference sequence). The V and J ends lost 4 bases and 0 bases respectively, with 12 bases between them. This CDR3 has 15 residues. The chain's CDR3 is CASSKNREYQETQYF. For the CDR3, the DNA is TGTGCCAGTAGTAAGAACAGGGAATACCAAGAGACCCAGTACTTC.

The chain carries TRBV4-3 and TRBJ1-2; D is unclear. Trimming stripped 1 base from V and 3 bases from J, with 6 bases between. CDR1 is LGHNA, CDR2 YSLEER, per germline. The CDR3 extends over 13 amino acids. Here the CDR3 reads CASSQGIDYGYTF. The DNA for the CDR3 is TGCGCCAGCAGCCAAGGGATTGACTATGGCTACACCTTC.

The V gene is TRBV6-5, the J gene TRBJ2-1, with 7 bases matching TRBD2. CDR1 and CDR2 from the germline V gene are MNHEY and SVGAGI. V lost 0 bases to trimming and J lost 10 bases; unmatched junction nucleotides: 0. This CDR3 contains 12 residues. Here the CDR3 reads CASSYSGGEQFF. The CDR3 DNA reads TGTGCCAGCAGTTACTCGGGGGGGGAGCAGTTCTTC.

This rearrangement joins TRBV29-1 to TRBJ1-1; D unresolved. CDR3 length: 13 residues. V was cut by 7 bases and J by 4 bases, with 16 bases left in between. Germline CDR1 reads SQVTM; CDR2 reads ANQGSEA. CDR3 sequence reads: CSARLASGTEAFF. The CDR3 bases are TGCAGCGCCCGACTTGCATCAGGCACTGAAGCTTTCTTT. Full variable domain (missing parts from reference TRBV29-1 and TRBJ1-1): SAVISQKPSRDICQRGTSLTIQCQVDSQVTMMFWYRQQPGQSLTLIATANQGSEATYESGFVIDKFPISRPNLTFSTLTVSNMSPEDSSIYLCSARLASGTEAFFGQGTRLTVV.

This sequence joins TRBV19 and TRBJ1-2, with D tentatively TRBD1 (5 bases). Trimming pared 1 base from V and 8 bases from J, leaving 8 bases between. The germline CDR1 and CDR2 sequences are LNHDA and SQIVND (reference sequence). This CDR3 comprises 12 residues. This CDR3 reads CASSIVRGGYTF. The CDR3 DNA sequence: TGTGCCAGTAGTATAGTTCGGGGCGGCTACACCTTC.

The chain recombines TRBV7-6 with TRBJ2-3, with 9 positions matching TRBD1. The length of the CDR3 is 17 residues. Germline V CDR1 and CDR2: SGHVS, FNYEAQ. The ends lost 6 bases at V and 2 bases at J; junction bases unmatched: 12. CDR3: CASSYRQGGANTDTQYF. For the CDR3, the DNA is TGTGCCAGCAGTTACCGACAGGGGGGCGCCAACACAGATACGCAGTATTTT.